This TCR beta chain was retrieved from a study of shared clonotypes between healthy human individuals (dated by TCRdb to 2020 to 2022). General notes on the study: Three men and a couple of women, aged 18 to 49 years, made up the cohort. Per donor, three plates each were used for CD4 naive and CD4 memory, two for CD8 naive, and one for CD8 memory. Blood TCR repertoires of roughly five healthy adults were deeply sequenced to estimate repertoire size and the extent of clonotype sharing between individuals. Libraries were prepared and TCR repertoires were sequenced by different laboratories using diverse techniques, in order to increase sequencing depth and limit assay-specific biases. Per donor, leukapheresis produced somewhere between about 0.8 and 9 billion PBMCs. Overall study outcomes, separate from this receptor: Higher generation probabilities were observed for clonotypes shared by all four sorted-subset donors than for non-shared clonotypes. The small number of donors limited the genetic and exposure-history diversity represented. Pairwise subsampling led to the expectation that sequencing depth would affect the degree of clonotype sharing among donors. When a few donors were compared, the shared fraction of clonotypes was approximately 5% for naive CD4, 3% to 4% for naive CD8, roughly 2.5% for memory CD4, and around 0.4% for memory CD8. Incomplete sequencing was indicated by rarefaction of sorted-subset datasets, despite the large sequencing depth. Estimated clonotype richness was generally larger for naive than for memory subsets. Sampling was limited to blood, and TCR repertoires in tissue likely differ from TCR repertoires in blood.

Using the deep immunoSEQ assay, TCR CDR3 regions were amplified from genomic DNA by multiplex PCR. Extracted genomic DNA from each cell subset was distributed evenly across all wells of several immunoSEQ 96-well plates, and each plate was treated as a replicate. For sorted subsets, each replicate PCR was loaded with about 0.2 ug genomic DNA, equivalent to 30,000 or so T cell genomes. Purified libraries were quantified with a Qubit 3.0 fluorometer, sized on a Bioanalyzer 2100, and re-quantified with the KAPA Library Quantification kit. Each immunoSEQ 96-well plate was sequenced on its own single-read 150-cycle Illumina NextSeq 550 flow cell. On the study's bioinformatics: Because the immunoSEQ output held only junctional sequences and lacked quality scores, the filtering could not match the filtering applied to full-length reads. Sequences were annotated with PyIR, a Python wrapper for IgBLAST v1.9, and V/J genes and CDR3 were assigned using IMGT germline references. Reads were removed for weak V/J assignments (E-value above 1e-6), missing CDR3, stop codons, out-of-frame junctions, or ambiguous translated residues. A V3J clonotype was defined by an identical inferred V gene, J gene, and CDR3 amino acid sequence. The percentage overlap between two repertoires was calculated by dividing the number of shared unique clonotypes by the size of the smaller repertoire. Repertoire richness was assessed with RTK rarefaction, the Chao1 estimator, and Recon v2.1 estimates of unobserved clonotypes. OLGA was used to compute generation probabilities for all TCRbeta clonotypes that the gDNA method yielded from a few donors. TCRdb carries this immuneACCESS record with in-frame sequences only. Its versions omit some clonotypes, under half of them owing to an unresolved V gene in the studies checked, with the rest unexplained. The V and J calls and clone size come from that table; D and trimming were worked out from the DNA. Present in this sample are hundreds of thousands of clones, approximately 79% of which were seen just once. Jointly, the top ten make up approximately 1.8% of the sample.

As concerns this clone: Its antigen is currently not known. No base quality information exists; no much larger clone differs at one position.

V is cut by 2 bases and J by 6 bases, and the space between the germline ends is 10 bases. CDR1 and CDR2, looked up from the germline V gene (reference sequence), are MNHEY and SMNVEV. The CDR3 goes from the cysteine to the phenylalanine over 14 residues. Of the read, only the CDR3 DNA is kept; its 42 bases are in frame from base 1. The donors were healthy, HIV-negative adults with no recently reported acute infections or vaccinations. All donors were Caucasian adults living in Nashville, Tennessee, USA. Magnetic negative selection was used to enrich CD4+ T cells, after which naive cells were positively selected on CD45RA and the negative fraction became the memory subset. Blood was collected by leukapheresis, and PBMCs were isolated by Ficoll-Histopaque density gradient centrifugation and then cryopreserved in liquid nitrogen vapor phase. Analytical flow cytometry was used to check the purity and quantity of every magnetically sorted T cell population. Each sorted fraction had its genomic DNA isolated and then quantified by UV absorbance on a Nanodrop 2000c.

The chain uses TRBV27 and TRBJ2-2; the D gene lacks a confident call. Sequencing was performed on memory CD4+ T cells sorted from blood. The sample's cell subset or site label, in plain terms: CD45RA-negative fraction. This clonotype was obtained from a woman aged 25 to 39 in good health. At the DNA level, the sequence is TGTGCCAGCAGTTTAATCATTGGATCCGGGGAGCTGTTTTTT. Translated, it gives CASSLIIGSGELFF.